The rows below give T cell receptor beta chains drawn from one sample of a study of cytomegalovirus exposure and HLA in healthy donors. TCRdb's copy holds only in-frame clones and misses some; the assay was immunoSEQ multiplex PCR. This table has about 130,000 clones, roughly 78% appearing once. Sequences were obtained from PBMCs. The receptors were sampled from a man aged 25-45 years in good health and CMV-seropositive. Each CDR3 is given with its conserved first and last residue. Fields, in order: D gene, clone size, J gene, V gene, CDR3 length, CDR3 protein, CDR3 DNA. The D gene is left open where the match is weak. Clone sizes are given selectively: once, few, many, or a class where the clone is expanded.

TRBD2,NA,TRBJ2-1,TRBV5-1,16,CASSRIISGGAGEQFF,TGCGCCAGCAGCCGGATAATTAGCGGGGGGGCTGGTGAGCAGTTCTTC
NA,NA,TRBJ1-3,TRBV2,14,CASKPDFSGNTIYF,TGTGCCAGCAAACCGGACTTCTCTGGAAACACCATATATTTT
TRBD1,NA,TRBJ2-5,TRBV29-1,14,CSVEAGQAQETQYF,TGCAGCGTTGAAGCGGGACAGGCGCAAGAGACCCAGTACTTC
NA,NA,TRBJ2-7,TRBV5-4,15,CASSFGESPSYEQYF,TGTGCCAGCAGCTTCGGGGAGTCACCTTCCTACGAGCAGTACTTC
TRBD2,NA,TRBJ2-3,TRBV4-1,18,CASSQVGLAGPRTDTQYF,TGCGCCAGCAGCCAAGTGGGACTAGCGGGGCCACGCACAGATACGCAGTATTTT
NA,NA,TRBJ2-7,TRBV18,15,CASSPWDGSSYEQYF,TGTGCCAGCTCACCTTGGGACGGGAGCTCCTACGAGCAGTACTTC
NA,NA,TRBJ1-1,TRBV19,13,CASSYPYGTEAFF,TGTGCCAGTAGCTACCCATATGGCACTGAAGCTTTCTTT
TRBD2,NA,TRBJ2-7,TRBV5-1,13,CASSWTSGNEQYF,TGCGCCAGCAGCTGGACTAGCGGGAACGAGCAGTACTTC
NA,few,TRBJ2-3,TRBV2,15,CASSEGSLSTDTQYF,TGTGCCAGCAGTGAAGGGAGTTTAAGCACAGATACGCAGTATTTT
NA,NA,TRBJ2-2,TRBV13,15,CASSSGAGGTGELFF,TGTGCCAGCAGTAGCGGGGCAGGGGGAACCGGGGAGCTGTTTTTT
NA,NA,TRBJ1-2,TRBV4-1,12,CASSHGQYGYTF,TGCGCCAGCAGCCACGGACAGTACGGCTACACCTTC
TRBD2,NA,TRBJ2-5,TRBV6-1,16,CASSERSGGVRETQYF,TGTGCCAGCAGTGAGCGGAGCGGGGGGGTACGGGAGACCCAGTACTTC
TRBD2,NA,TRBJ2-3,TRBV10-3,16,CAISSRLAGGQDTQYF,TGTGCCATCAGTTCACGACTAGCGGGGGGGCAGGATACGCAGTATTTT